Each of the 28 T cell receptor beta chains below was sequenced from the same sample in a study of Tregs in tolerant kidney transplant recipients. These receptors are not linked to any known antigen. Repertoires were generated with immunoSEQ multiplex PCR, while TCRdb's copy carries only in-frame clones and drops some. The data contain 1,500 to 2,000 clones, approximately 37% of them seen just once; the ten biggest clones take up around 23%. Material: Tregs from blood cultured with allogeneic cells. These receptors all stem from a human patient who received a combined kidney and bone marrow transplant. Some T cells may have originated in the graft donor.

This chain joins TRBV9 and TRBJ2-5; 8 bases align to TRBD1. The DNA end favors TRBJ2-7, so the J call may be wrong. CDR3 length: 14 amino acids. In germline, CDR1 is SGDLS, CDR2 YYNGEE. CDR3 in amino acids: CASSVETGGYEQYF. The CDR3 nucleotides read TGTGCCAGCAGCGTAGAAACAGGGGGCTACGAGCAGTACTTC.

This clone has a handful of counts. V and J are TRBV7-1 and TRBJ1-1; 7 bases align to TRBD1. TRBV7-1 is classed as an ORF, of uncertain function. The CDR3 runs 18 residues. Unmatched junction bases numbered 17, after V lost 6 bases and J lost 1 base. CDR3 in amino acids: CASSPSPGTVATNTEAFF. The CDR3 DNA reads TGTGCCAGCAGTCCCTCTCCCGGGACAGTAGCGACGAACACTGAAGCTTTCTTT.

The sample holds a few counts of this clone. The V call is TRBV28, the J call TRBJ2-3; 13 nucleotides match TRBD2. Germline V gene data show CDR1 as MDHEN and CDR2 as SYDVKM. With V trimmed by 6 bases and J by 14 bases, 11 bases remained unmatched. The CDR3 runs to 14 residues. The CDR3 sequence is CASRGTSGVGYPYF. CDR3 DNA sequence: TGTGCCAGCAGGGGGACTAGCGGGGTTGGGTATCCGTATTTT. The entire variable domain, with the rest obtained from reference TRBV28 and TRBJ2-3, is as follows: DVKVTQSSRYLVKRTGEKVFLECVQDMDHENMFWYRQDPGLGLRLIYFSYDVKMKEKGDIPEGYSVSREKKERFSLILESASTNQTSMYLCASRGTSGVGYPYFGPGTRLTVL.

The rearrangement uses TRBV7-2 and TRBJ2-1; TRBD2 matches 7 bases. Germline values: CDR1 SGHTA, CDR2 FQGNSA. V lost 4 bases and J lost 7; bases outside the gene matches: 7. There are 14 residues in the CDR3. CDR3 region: CASSSVGGGNEQFF. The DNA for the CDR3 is TGTGCCAGCAGCTCGGTGGGGGGAGGGAATGAGCAGTTCTTC.

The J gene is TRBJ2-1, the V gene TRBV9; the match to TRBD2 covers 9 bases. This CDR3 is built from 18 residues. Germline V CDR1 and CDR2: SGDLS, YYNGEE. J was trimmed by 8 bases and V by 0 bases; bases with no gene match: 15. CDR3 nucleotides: TGTGCCAGCAGCGTAGCCAGCGGGAGGCCAACCACCTGGGATGAGCAGTTCTTC. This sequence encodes CASSVASGRPTTWDEQFF.

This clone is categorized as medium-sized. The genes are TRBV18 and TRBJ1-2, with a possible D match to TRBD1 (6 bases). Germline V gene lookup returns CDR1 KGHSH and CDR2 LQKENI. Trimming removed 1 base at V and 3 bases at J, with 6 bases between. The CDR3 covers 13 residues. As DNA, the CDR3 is TGTGCCAGCTCACCACAGGGGGACTATGGCTACACCTTC. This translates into CASSPQGDYGYTF.

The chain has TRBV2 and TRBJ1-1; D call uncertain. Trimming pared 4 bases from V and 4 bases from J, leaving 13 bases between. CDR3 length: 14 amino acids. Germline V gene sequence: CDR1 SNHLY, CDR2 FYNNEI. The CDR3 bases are TGTGCCAGCAGTGTAAGAAACGGAGCCACTGAAGCTTTCTTT. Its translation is CASSVRNGATEAFF.

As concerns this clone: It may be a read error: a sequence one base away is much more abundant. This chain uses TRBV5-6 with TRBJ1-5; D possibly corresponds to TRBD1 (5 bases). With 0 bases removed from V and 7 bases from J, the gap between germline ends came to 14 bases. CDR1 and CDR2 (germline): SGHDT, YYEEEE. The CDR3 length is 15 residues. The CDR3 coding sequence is TGTGCCAGCAGCTTGGATCCGGCAGGGACCCAGCCCCAGCATTTT. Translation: CASSLDPAGTQPQHF.

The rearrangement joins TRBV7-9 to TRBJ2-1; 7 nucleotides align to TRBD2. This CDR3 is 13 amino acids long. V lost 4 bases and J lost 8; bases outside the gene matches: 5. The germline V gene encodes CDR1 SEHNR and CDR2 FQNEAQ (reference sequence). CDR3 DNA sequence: TGTGCCAGCAGCTCGGGAGGTCGGGATGAGCAGTTCTTC. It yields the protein CASSSGGRDEQFF.

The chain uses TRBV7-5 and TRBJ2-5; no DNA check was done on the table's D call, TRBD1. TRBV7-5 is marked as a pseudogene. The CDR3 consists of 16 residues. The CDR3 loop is CASSSYAGTAGETQYF. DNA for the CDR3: TGTGCCAGCAGCTCTTATGCCGGGACAGCGGGAGAGACCCAGTACTTC.

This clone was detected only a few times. The CDR3 loop reads CASSPSSGRAEYF. The CDR3 coding sequence is TGTGCCAGCTCACCATCTAGCGGGAGGGCGGAGTACTTC. The rearrangement links TRBV18 to TRBJ2-7; the match to TRBD2 covers 12 bases. The CDR3 extends over 13 amino acids. Germline V gives CDR1 KGHSH, CDR2 LQKENI. After removal of 2 bases from V and 11 bases from J, the junction contained 4 bases not matched to a gene.

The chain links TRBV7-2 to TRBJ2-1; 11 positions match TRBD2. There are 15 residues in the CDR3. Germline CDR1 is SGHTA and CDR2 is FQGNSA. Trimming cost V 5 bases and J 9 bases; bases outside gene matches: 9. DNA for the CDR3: TGTGCCAGCAGCCTACTAGCGGGAGAAAGATCTGAGCAGTTCTTC. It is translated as CASSLLAGERSEQFF.

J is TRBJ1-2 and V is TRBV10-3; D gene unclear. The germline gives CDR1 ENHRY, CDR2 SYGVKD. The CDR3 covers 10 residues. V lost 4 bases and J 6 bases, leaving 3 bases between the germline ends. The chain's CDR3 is CAISGNGYTF. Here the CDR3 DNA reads TGTGCCATCAGTGGTAATGGCTACACCTTC.

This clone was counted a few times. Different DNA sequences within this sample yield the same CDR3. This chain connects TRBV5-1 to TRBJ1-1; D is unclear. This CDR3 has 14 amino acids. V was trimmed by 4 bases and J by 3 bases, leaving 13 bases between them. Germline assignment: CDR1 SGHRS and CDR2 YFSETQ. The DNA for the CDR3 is TGCGCCAGCAGCCTCTGGGGTGGGGACACTGAAGCTTTCTTT. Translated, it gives CASSLWGGDTEAFF.

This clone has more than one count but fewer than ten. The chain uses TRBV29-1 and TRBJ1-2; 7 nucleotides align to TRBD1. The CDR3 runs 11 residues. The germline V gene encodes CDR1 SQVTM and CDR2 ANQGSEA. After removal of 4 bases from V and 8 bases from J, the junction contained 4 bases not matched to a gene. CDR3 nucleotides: TGCAGCGTTGTACACAGGGGCGGCTACACCTTC. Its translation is CSVVHRGGYTF. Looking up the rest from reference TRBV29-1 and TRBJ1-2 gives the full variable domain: SAVISQKPSRDICQRGTSLTIQCQVDSQVTMMFWYRQQPGQSLTLIATANQGSEATYESGFVIDKFPISRPNLTFSTLTVSNMSPEDSSIYLCSVVHRGGYTFGSGTRLTVV.

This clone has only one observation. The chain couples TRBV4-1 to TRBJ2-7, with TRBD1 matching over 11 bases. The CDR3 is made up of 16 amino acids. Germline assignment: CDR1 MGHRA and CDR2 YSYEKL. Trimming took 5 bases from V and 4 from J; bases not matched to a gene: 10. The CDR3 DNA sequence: TGCGCCAGCAGCAATCCCCCGGGACAGGGGGTTTACGAGCAGTACTTC. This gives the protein CASSNPPGQGVYEQYF.

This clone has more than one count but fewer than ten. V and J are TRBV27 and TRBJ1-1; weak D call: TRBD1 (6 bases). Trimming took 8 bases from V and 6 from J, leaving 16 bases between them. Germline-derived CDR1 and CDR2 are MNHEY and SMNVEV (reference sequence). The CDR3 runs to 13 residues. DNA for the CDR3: TGTGCCAGCCGAGAGGTGGGGGGCTCTGAAGCTTTCTTT. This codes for CASREVGGSEAFF.

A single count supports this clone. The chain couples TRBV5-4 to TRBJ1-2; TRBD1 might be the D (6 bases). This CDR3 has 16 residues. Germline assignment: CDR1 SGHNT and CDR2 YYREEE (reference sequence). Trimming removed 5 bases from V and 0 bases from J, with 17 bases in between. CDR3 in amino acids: CASRGAGNPSNYGYTF. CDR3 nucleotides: TGTGCCAGCAGGGGGGCAGGGAACCCTTCTAACTATGGCTACACCTTC.

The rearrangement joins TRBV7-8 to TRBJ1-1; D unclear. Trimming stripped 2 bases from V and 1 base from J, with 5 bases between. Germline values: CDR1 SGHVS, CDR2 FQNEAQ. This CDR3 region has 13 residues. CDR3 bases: TGTGCCAGCAGCTTAAATAGGAACACTGAAGCTTTCTTT. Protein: CASSLNRNTEAFF.

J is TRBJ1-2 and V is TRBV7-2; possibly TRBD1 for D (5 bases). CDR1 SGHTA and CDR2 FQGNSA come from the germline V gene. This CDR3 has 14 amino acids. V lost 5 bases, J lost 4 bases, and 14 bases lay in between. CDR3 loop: CASSQRGVVYGYTF. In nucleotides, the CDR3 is TGTGCCAGCAGCCAACGGGGGGTTGTCTATGGCTACACCTTC.

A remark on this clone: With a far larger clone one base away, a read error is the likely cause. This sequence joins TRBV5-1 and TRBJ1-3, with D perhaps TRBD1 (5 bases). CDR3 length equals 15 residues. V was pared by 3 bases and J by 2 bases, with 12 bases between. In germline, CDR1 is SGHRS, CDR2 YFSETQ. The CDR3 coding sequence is TGCGCCAGCAGCTCGTGGACACCGACTGGAAACACCATATATTTT. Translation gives CASSSWTPTGNTIYF.

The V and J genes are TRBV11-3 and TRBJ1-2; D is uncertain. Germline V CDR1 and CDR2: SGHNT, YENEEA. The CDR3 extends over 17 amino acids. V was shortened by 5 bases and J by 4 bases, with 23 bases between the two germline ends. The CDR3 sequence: CASSIWANLGKTYGYTF. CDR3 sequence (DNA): TGTGCCAGCAGCATCTGGGCCAATCTCGGAAAGACCTATGGCTACACCTTC. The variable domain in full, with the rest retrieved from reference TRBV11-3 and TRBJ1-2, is EAGVVQSPRYKIIEKKQPVAFWCNPISGHNTLYWYLQNLGQGPELLIRYENEEAVDDSQLPKDRFSAERLKGVDSTLKIQPAELGDSAVYLCASSIWANLGKTYGYTFGSGTRLTVV.

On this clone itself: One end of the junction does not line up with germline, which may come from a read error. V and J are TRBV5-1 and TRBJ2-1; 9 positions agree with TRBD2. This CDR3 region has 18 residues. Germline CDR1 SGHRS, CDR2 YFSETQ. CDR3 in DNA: TGCGCCCGCAGCGTGGGCGGGGGGGCAGGTATTTCCGGACATGAGCAGTTCTTC. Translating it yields CARSVGGGAGISGHEQFF.

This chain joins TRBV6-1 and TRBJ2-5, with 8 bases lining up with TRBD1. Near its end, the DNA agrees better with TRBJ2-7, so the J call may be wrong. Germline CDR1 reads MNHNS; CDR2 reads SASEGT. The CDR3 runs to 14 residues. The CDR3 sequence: CASSEGDRRYEQYF. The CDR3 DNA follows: TGTGCCAGCAGTGAAGGGGACAGGCGCTACGAGCAGTACTTC.

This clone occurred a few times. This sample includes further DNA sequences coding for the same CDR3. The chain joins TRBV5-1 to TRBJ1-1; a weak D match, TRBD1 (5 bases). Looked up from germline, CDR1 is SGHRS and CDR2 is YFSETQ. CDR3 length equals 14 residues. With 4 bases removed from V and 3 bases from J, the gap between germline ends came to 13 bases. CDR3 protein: CASSLWGGDTEAFF. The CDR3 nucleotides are TGCGCCAGCAGCCTCTGGGGGGGGGACACTGAAGCTTTCTTT.

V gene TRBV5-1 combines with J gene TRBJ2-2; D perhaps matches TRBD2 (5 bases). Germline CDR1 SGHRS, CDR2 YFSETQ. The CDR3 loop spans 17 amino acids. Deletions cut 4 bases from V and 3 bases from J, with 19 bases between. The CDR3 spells CASSQRSGGLYTGELFF. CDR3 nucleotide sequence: TGCGCCAGCAGCCAAAGGTCGGGCGGGTTGTACACCGGGGAGCTGTTTTTT.

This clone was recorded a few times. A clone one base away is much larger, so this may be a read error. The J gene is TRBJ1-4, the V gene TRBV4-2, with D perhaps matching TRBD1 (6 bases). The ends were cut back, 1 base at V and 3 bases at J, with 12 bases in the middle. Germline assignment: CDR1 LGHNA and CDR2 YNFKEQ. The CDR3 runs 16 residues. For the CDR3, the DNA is TGTGCCAGCAGCCAAGGATGGGGGCAGGCTAATGAAAAACTGTTTTTT. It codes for CASSQGWGQANEKLFF.

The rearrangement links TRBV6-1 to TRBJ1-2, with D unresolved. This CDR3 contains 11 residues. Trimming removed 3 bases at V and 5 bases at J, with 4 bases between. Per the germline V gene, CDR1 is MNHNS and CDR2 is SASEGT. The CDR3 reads CASSEGYGYTF. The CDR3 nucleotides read TGTGCCAGCAGTGAGGGTTATGGCTACACCTTC.